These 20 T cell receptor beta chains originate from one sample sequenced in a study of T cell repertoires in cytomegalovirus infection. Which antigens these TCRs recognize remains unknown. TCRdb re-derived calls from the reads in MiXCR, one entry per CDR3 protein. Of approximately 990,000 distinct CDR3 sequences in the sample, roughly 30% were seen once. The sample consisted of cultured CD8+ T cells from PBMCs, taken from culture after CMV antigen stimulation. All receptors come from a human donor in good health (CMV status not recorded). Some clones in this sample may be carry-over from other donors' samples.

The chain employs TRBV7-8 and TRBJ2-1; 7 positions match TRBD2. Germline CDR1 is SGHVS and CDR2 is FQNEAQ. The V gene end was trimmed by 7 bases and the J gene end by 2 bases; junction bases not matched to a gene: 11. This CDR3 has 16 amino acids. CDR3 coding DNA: TGTGCCAGCACCGCCAGAGGACTAGAGGCCTACAATGAGCAGTTCTTC. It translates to CASTARGLEAYNEQFF.

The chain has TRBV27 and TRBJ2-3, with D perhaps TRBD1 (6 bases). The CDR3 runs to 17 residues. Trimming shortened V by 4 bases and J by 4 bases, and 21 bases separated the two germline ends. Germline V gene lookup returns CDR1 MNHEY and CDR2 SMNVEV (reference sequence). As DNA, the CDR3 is TGTGCCAGCAGTTCTCTAGGGCAGGGGACCTCGGCAGATACGCAGTATTTT. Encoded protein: CASSSLGQGTSADTQYF.

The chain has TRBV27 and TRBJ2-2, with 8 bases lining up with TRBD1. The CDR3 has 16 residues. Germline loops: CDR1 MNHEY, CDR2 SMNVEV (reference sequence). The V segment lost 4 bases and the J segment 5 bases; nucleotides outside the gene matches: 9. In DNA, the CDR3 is TGTGCCAGCAGTTCCAGCAGGGGGCTCGGAACCGGGGAGCTGTTTTTT. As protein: CASSSSRGLGTGELFF.

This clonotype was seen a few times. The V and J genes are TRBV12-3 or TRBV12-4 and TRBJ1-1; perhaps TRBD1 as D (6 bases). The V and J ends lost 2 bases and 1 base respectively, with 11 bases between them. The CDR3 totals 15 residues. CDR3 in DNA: TGTGCCAGCAGTTTAATAGGGGGGTGGAACACTGAAGCTTTCTTT. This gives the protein CASSLIGGWNTEAFF.

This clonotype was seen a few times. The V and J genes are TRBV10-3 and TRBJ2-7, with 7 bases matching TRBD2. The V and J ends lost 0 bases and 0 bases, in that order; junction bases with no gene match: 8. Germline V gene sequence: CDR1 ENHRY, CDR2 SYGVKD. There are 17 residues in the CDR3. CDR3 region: CAISESMSGASSYEQYF. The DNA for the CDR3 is TGTGCCATCAGTGAGTCGATGAGCGGGGCAAGCTCCTACGAGCAGTACTTC.

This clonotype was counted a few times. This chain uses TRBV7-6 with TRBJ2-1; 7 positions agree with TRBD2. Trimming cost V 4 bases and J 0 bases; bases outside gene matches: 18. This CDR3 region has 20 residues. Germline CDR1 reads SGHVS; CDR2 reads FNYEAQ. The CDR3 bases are TGTGCCAGCAGCTCCCAGGACACCGGTCTAGCGGACAACTCCTACAATGAGCAGTTCTTC. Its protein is CASSSQDTGLADNSYNEQFF.

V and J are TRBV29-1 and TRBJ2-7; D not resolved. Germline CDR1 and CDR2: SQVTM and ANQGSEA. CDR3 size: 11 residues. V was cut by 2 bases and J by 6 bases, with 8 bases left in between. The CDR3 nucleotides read TGCAGCGTTGAAAAGGGTACCGAGCAGTACTTC. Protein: CSVEKGTEQYF.

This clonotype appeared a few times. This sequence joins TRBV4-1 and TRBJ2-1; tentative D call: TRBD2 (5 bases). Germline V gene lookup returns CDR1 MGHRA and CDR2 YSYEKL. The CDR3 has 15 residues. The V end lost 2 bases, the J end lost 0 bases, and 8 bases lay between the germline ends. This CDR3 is CASSQNGVSYNEQFF. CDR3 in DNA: TGCGCCAGCAGCCAAAACGGGGTCTCCTACAATGAGCAGTTCTTC.

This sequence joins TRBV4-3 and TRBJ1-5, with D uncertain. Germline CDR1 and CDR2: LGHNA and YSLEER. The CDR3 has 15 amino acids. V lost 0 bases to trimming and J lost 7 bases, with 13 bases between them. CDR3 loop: CASSQDYEGWQPQHF. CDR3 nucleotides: TGCGCCAGCAGCCAAGATTACGAGGGATGGCAGCCCCAGCATTTT.

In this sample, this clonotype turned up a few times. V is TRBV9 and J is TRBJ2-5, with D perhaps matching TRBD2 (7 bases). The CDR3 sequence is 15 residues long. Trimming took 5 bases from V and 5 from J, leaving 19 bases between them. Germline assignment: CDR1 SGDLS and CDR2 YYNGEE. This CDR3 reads CASSLGWGGRETQYF. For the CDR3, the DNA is TGTGCCAGCAGTCTCGGGTGGGGGGGCCGGGAGACCCAGTACTTC.

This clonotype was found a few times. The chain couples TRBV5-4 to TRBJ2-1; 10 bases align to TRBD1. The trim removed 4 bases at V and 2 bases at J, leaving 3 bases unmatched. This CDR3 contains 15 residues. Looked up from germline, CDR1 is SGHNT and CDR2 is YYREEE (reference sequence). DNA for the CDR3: TGTGCCAGCAGCGGGGACAGGGGCGCCTACAATGAGCAGTTCTTC. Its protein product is CASSGDRGAYNEQFF.

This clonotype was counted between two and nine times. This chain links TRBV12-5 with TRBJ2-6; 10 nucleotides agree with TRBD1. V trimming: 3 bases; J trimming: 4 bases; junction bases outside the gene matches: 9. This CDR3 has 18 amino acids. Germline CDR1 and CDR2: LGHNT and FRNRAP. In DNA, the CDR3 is TGTGCTAGTGGTTTTCTTGGGACAGGGGTAATAGGGGCCAACGTCCTGACTTTC. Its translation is CASGFLGTGVIGANVLTF.

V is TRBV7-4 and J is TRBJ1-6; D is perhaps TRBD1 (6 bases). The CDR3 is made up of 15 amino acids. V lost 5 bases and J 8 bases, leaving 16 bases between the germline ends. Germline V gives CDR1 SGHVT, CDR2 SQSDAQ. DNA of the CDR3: TGTGCCAGCAGCGACACAGGGAGCCCTGATTCACCCCTCCACTTT. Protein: CASSDTGSPDSPLHF.

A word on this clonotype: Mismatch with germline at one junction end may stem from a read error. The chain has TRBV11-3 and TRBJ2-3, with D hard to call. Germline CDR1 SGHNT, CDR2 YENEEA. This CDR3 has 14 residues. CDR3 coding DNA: TGTGTCAGCAGCTCCGCCCGGTCCGGGGATACGCAGTATTTT. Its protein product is CVSSSARSGDTQYF.

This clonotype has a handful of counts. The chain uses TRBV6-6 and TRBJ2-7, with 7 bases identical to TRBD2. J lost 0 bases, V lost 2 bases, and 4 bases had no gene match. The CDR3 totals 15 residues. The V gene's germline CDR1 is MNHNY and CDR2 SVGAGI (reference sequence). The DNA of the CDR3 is TGTGCCAGCAGTTACGCGGGGGTGAGCTCCTACGAGCAGTACGTC. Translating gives CASSYAGVSSYEQYV.

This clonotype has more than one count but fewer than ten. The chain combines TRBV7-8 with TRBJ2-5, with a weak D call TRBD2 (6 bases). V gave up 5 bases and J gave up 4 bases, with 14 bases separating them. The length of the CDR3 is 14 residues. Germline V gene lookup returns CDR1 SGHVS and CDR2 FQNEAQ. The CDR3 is CASSRGTRGETQYF. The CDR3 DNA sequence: TGTGCCAGCAGCCGCGGGACCCGAGGAGAGACCCAGTACTTC.

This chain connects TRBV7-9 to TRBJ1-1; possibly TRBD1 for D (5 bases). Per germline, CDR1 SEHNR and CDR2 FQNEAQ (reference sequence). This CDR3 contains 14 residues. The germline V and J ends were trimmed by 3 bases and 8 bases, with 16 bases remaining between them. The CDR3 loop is CASSFRELLGEAFF. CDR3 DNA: TGTGCCAGCAGCTTCAGGGAATTACTGGGCGAAGCTTTCTTT.

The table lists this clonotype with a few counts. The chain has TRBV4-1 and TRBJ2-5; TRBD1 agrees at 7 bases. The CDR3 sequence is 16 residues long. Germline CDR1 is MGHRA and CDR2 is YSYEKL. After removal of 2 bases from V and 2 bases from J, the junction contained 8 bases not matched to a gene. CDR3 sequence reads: CASSQTTGTVQETQYF. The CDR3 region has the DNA TGCGCCAGCAGCCAAACCACGGGGACAGTTCAAGAGACCCAGTACTTC.

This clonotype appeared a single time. The CDR3 loop reads CASSPDTDTEAFF. The CDR3 nucleotides are TGTGCCAGCAGCCCCGATACGGACACTGAAGCTTTCTTT. The rearrangement uses TRBV6-4 and TRBJ1-1, with D hard to call. Trimming left V 6 bases short and J 3 bases short, with 11 bases between. Germline-derived CDR1 and CDR2 are MRHNA and SNTAGT. CDR3 length: 13 residues.

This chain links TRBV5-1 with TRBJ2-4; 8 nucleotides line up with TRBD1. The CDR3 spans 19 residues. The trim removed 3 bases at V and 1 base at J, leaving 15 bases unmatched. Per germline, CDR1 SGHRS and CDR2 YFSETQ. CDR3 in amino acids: CASSSIPGQDLLAKNIQYF. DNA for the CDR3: TGCGCCAGCAGCTCTATTCCGGGACAGGACCTTTTGGCCAAAAACATTCAGTACTTC.